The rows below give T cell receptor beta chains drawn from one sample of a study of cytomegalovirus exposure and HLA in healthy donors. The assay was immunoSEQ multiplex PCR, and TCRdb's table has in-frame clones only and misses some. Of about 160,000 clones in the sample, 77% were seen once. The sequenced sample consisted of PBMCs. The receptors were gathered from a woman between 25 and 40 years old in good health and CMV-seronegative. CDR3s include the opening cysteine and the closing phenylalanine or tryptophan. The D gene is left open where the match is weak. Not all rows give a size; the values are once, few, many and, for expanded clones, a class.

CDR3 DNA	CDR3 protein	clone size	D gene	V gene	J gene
TGTGCCAGCAGTCCGTCCGTCGGGGAAACGAACACTGAAGCTTTCTTT	CASSPSVGETNTEAFF	-	-	TRBV27	TRBJ1-1
TGTGCCAGCTCACCCCACACCGACTGGGAGCAGTACTTC	CASSPHTDWEQYF	-	-	TRBV18	TRBJ2-7
TGCGCCAGCGTCTTAGGAGCGGGTGGCACCGGGGAGCTGTTTTTT	CASVLGAGGTGELFF	-	-	TRBV5-1	TRBJ2-2
TGTGCCAGCAGTTACTTCCCGTCCCCGGAGGGAAACACCATATATTTT	CASSYFPSPEGNTIYF	-	-	TRBV6-5	TRBJ1-3
TGCGCCAGCAGCTTGGCTAGGGGGGGGGACACTGAAGCTTTCTTT	CASSLARGGDTEAFF	-	-	TRBV5-1	TRBJ1-1
TGTGCCAGCTCAACGCTGAGCTCCTACAATGAGCAGTTCTTC	CASSTLSSYNEQFF	-	-	TRBV18	TRBJ2-1
TGTGCCAGCAGCCCCGGCGGGTACAGGGCTGGGCAGCCCCAGCATTTT	CASSPGGYRAGQPQHF	-	-	TRBV28	TRBJ1-5
TGTGCCAGCAGCTCCATGGGGACAGACGGACTTCAGCAGTTCTTC	CASSSMGTDGLQQFF	-	TRBD1	TRBV7-9	TRBJ2-1
TGTGCCAGCTCACTTCGACAGGGAAAGACTGAAGCTTTCTTT	CASSLRQGKTEAFF	-	TRBD1	TRBV18	TRBJ1-1
TGTGCCAGCAGTTCCGGCCCCACAGGGTTCTCCTACGAGCAGTACTTC	CASSSGPTGFSYEQYF	-	-	TRBV5-4	TRBJ2-7
TGTGCCAGTAGGTTAGGACAGACAACTAATGAAAAACTGTTTTTT	CASRLGQTTNEKLFF	-	-	TRBV19	TRBJ1-4
TGTGCCAGCAGCACCCGACAGGGGAACACCGGGGAGCTGTTTTTT	CASSTRQGNTGELFF	-	TRBD1	TRBV11-3	TRBJ2-2
TGTGCCAGCAGCCTACTTGAGGGCGCTGGAAACACCATATATTTT	CASSLLEGAGNTIYF	-	-	TRBV7-9	TRBJ1-3
TGTGCCAGCAGCTTAGATTCCACAGCCTTTAATGAAAAACTGTTTTTT	CASSLDSTAFNEKLFF	-	-	TRBV7-6	TRBJ1-4
TGTGCCAGCAGCCGCCCCAGTCAGCCCCAGCATTTT	CASSRPSQPQHF	-	-	TRBV6-5	TRBJ1-5
TGCGCCATCCAGACTAGCGGGGTTTCCTACGAGCAGTACTTC	CAIQTSGVSYEQYF	-	TRBD2	TRBV5-1	TRBJ2-7
TGTGCCAGCAGCGCCACAGGCCTCAATTCACCCCTCCACTTT	CASSATGLNSPLHF	-	-	TRBV5-4	TRBJ1-6
TGTGCCAGCAGGACCCTAGCGCGGGGTCGCACAGATACGCAGTATTTT	CASRTLARGRTDTQYF	-	-	TRBV13	TRBJ2-3
TGTGCCAGCAGCTTGGACGGTTCCGGTTATGGCTACACCTTC	CASSLDGSGYGYTF	-	-	TRBV5-5	TRBJ1-2
TGCGCCAGCAGTCCGGGGGGGTCCTACTATGGCTACACCTTC	CASSPGGSYYGYTF	-	-	TRBV4-1	TRBJ1-2
TGTGCCAGCAGTGATCTGAGGGCCGGGGAGCAGTACTTC	CASSDLRAGEQYF	-	-	TRBV2	TRBJ2-7
TGTGCCAGCAGTTGGGACACATACGAGCAGTACTTC	CASSWDTYEQYF	-	-	TRBV6-6	TRBJ2-7
TGTGCCAGCAGCTCAGAGGGGGAGGGGACTGGAAACACCATATATTTT	CASSSEGEGTGNTIYF	-	-	TRBV11-2	TRBJ1-3
TGTGCCATCAGTGAGGGACAGGATAAGGGCACTGAAGCTTTCTTT	CAISEGQDKGTEAFF	-	TRBD1	TRBV10-3	TRBJ1-1
TGTGCCAGCAGTGACTCGGCGGGGGGGAACGAGCAGTACTTC	CASSDSAGGNEQYF	few	TRBD2	TRBV6-4	TRBJ2-7
TGTGCCATCGGGGGAGCGGGGGCAGTGGATACGCAGTATTTT	CAIGGAGAVDTQYF	-	TRBD2	TRBV10-3	TRBJ2-3
TGTGCCATCAGCCCCCGGAAGGTGCGAGGGACTGAAGCTTTCTTT	CAISPRKVRGTEAFF	-	-	TRBV5-4	TRBJ1-1
TGTGCCAGCAGTGTAGACACGGGCAATCAGCCCCAGCATTTT	CASSVDTGNQPQHF	-	-	TRBV6-1	TRBJ1-5
TGTGCCAGCAGCCCTTCCAGGGGGGCCACCTACGAGCAGTACTTC	CASSPSRGATYEQYF	-	-	TRBV27	TRBJ2-7
TGTGCCAGCTATCCGGGACAGGGGTCCGTCTATGGCTACACCTTC	CASYPGQGSVYGYTF	-	TRBD1	TRBV7-9	TRBJ1-2
TGTGCCAGCAGCTTAGAGGGCAGATCCTATAATTCACCCCTCCACTTT	CASSLEGRSYNSPLHF	-	-	TRBV11-2	TRBJ1-6
TGTGCCAGCGAACCTCCTTCACTAGCGGGGGGCCACGAGCAGTACTTC	CASEPPSLAGGHEQYF	-	TRBD2	TRBV2	TRBJ2-7
TGCGCCAGCAGCTCAGGACAGACCCTCCAAGAGACCCAGTACTTC	CASSSGQTLQETQYF	-	-	TRBV5-1	TRBJ2-5
TGCGCCAGCAGCCAAGGGACAGGCTATGGCTACACCTTC	CASSQGTGYGYTF	once	TRBD1	TRBV4-1	TRBJ1-2
TGCAGCGTTGCCCAGGCTGAGCAGTTCTTC	CSVAQAEQFF	-	-	TRBV29-1	TRBJ2-1
TGCAGCGCCACAATAGCCAAAAACATTCAGTACTTC	CSATIAKNIQYF	-	-	TRBV29-1	TRBJ2-4
TGTGCCAGCAGCTTCCTGTCGGACCAAGAGACCCAGTACTTC	CASSFLSDQETQYF	-	-	TRBV7-9	TRBJ2-5
TGTGCCAGCAGCAGACAAGTAGACTATGGCTACACCTTC	CASSRQVDYGYTF	-	-	TRBV28	TRBJ1-2
TGTGCCTGGAGTGTATGGGCCGGGACACCGGCTAATGAAAAACTGTTTTTT	CAWSVWAGTPANEKLFF	-	-	TRBV30	TRBJ1-4
TGTGCCAGCAGCCGCACCGGACAAAATATAAACACTGAAGCTTTCTTT	CASSRTGQNINTEAFF	few	-	TRBV5-5	TRBJ1-1
TGTGCCAGCAGCTTGAGCGGCCCGAATTCACCCCTCCACTTT	CASSLSGPNSPLHF	few	-	TRBV5-6	TRBJ1-6
TGTGCCAGCAGCCGACAGGGGGCGAGGAATTCACCCCTCCACTTT	CASSRQGARNSPLHF	-	TRBD1	TRBV7-8	TRBJ1-6
TGTGCCAGCAGCGTAGGGGGACAGCCAAATGAAAAACTGTTTTTT	CASSVGGQPNEKLFF	-	TRBD1	TRBV9	TRBJ1-4
TGTGCCAGCGGCCGAGGGACAGGGGGTAGCTCCTATAATTCACCCCTCCACTTT	CASGRGTGGSSYNSPLHF	-	TRBD1	TRBV27	TRBJ1-6
TGTGCCAGCAGCGTAGGCGGTGCCGGGGAGCTGTTTTTT	CASSVGGAGELFF	once	-	TRBV9	TRBJ2-2
TGTGCCAGCAGTTTAACCCTTAGCGGGTTGTACAATGAGCAGTTCTTC	CASSLTLSGLYNEQFF	-	TRBD2	TRBV27	TRBJ2-1
TGTGCCAGCAGCCCCAAGGGGGGGCGCGATGAGCAGTTCTTC	CASSPKGGRDEQFF	-	-	TRBV5-4	TRBJ2-1
TGTGCCACTCAACAGGGGGTGTCTTCACCCCTCCACTTT	CATQQGVSSPLHF	-	TRBD1	TRBV15	TRBJ1-6
TGCGCCAGCAGTCACCGGACACTCGAGCATGTGACAGATACGCAGTATTTT	CASSHRTLEHVTDTQYF	once	-	TRBV23-1	TRBJ2-3
TGTGCCAGCAGTGAAGAGGGGAACTATGGCTACACCTTC	CASSEEGNYGYTF	-	-	TRBV6-1	TRBJ1-2
TGCGCCAGCAGCCAAAGAACGGCGGGCACAGATACGCAGTATTTT	CASSQRTAGTDTQYF	-	-	TRBV4-1	TRBJ2-3
TGCGCCAGCACCCCGGACAGGGTGGGCGAGCAGTACTTC	CASTPDRVGEQYF	-	TRBD1	TRBV5-1	TRBJ2-7
TGTGCCACCACCAGGGGGGATAATTCACCCCTCCACTTT	CATTRGDNSPLHF	-	TRBD1	TRBV6-5	TRBJ1-6
TGCAGCGTAGGGTTTGGGACAGCTAACTATGGCTACACCTTC	CSVGFGTANYGYTF	-	TRBD1	TRBV29-1	TRBJ1-2
TGTGCCAGCAGTTCCGACCCTGGCGGCACTTACGAGCAGTACTTC	CASSSDPGGTYEQYF	-	-	TRBV6-5	TRBJ2-7
TGTGCTAGTGGGCGGACAGGGGGTACCACTGAAGCTTTCTTT	CASGRTGGTTEAFF	-	TRBD1	TRBV12-5	TRBJ1-1
TGTGCCTGGAGAGGGAACAGGGGGCATGGCACTGAAGCTTTCTTT	CAWRGNRGHGTEAFF	-	TRBD1	TRBV30	TRBJ1-1
TGTGCCAGTAGTCCTCAGCAGGGCTTACGTTCACCCCTCCACTTT	CASSPQQGLRSPLHF	once	-	TRBV19	TRBJ1-6
TGTGCCAGCTCACCCGGACAGGGGGCCAGGGGGGCCAACGTCCTGACTTTC	CASSPGQGARGANVLTF	-	TRBD1	TRBV18	TRBJ2-6
TGTGCCAGCAGCCACGGACTGGAAGAGACCCAGTACTTC	CASSHGLEETQYF	few	-	TRBV5-6	TRBJ2-5